A single sample is the source of the 28 T cell receptor beta chains below, sequenced in a study of Ad26.COV2.S vaccination and SARS-CoV-2 variants. TCRdb keeps only in-frame clones here, not all; method: immunoSEQ multiplex PCR. In the table there are roughly 400,000 clones, about 90% of which are singletons. Treatment indicated: around 19 received Ad26.COV2.S at low or high dose, single or two shots; roughly five received placebo; per-sample allocation not given. Sample collection was performed on day 63 after the first vaccine or placebo injection. The specimen comprised peripheral blood, sampled in a trial of Ad26.COV2.S vaccine versus placebo. These receptors were obtained from a person between 18 and 65 years old who received the Ad26.COV2.S COVID-19 vaccine or a placebo.

The chain couples TRBV7-2 to TRBJ1-1, with unresolved D. Germline CDR1 is SGHTA and CDR2 is FQGNSA. Trimming cost V 3 bases and J 3 bases, with 8 bases left between them. The CDR3 runs 13 residues. The CDR3 loop reads CASSFYGDTEAFF. DNA of the CDR3: TGTGCCAGCAGCTTTTATGGGGACACTGAAGCTTTCTTT.

The V and J genes are TRBV28 and TRBJ1-2; 8 bases line up with TRBD1. There are 15 residues in the CDR3. Germline CDR1 reads MDHEN; CDR2 reads SYDVKM. Losses at the gene ends were 5 bases for V and 4 bases for J; bases not matched to a gene: 9. Here the CDR3 DNA reads TGTGCCAGCAGTGCGCCCCGGACAGGGACCTATGGCTACACCTTC. Translation: CASSAPRTGTYGYTF.

This clone has more than one count but fewer than ten. V gene TRBV19 combines with J gene TRBJ1-3, with D perhaps matching TRBD1 (6 bases). There are 18 residues in the CDR3. Germline V gene lookup returns CDR1 LNHDA and CDR2 SQIVND (reference sequence). The V and J ends lost 8 bases and 3 bases respectively, with 26 bases between them. CDR3 nucleotide sequence: TGTGCCAGTCCCGCGATTGGCAGGGGCCTTTCGGGTGGAAACACCATATATTTT. It yields the protein CASPAIGRGLSGGNTIYF.

The V and J genes are TRBV11-2 and TRBJ2-7; perhaps TRBD1 as D (5 bases). Germline loops: CDR1 SGHAT, CDR2 FQNNGV. V lost 5 bases, J lost 0 bases, and 17 bases lay in between. The CDR3 spans 16 residues. CDR3 sequence reads: CASSPVPQESSYEQYF. The CDR3, as DNA: TGTGCCAGCAGCCCGGTCCCACAGGAATCCTCCTACGAGCAGTACTTC.

The CDR3 spells CASSLGTSATENTGELFF. The CDR3 DNA sequence: TGTGCCAGCAGTTTAGGTACTAGCGCTACAGAGAACACCGGGGAGCTGTTTTTT. The J gene is TRBJ2-2, the V gene TRBV27, with 7 bases identical to TRBD2. CDR1 and CDR2 from the germline V gene are MNHEY and SMNVEV (reference sequence). The junction had 10 bases not matched to a gene; V was cut back by 2 bases and J by 1 base. The CDR3 runs 18 residues.

The V and J genes are TRBV9 and TRBJ2-5, with 8 positions matching TRBD2. Germline V gene lookup returns CDR1 SGDLS and CDR2 YYNGEE. After removal of 1 base from V and 4 bases from J, the junction contained 3 bases not matched to a gene. CDR3 length: 14 amino acids. Here the CDR3 reads CASSVSGRTETQYF. CDR3 bases: TGTGCCAGCAGCGTAAGCGGGAGAACAGAGACCCAGTACTTC. The complete variable domain, with remaining parts taken from reference TRBV9 and TRBJ2-5, reads DSGVTQTPKHLITATGQRVTLRCSPRSGDLSVYWYQQSLDQGLQFLIQYYNGEERAKGNILERFSAQQFPDLHSELNLSSLELGDSALYFCASSVSGRTETQYFGPGTRLLVL.

This sequence joins TRBV27 and TRBJ1-5; TRBD1 is a possible D gene (6 bases). CDR1 MNHEY and CDR2 SMNVEV come from the germline V gene (reference sequence). The CDR3 contains 14 residues. The V and J ends lost 8 bases and 2 bases respectively, with 13 bases between them. The chain's CDR3 is CASHHRVGNQPQHF. The CDR3 DNA reads TGTGCCAGCCATCACAGGGTTGGCAATCAGCCCCAGCATTTT.

The rearrangement joins TRBV6-2 or TRBV6-3 to TRBJ1-1; no clear D gene. Trimming left V 7 bases short and J 3 bases short, with 21 bases between. CDR1 is MNHEY, CDR2 SVGEGT, per germline. The CDR3 sequence is 16 residues long. This CDR3 reads CASTPLLGAGDTEAFF. The CDR3 DNA follows: TGTGCCAGCACCCCCCTACTGGGCGCTGGGGACACTGAAGCTTTCTTT.

The chain uses TRBV15 and TRBJ1-4, with 8 bases matching TRBD1. This CDR3 is built from 15 residues. Germline V lookup: CDR1 LNHNV, CDR2 YYDKDF (reference sequence). J gave up 7 bases and V 3 bases, and 7 bases lay outside the gene matches. CDR3 coding DNA: TGTGCCACCAGCAGGCGAGGACAGGGCGGTGAAAAACTGTTTTTT. It translates to CATSRRGQGGEKLFF.

The chain uses TRBV5-5 and TRBJ2-1, with D possibly matching TRBD1 (6 bases). CDR1 SGHKS and CDR2 YYEKEE come from the germline V gene (reference sequence). CDR3 length: 13 amino acids. V gave up 6 bases and J gave up 8 bases, with 15 bases separating them. CDR3 protein: CASKYRDTDEQFF. The CDR3 coding sequence is TGTGCCAGCAAATACCGGGACACCGATGAGCAGTTCTTC.

This chain joins TRBV10-3 and TRBJ2-3, with D uncertain. The CDR3 runs 12 residues. CDR1 is ENHRY and CDR2 is SYGVKD in the germline V gene. V was shortened by 8 bases and J by 5 bases, with 11 bases between the two germline ends. The chain's CDR3 is CAIAGTLDTQYF. As DNA, the CDR3 is TGTGCCATCGCCGGCACATTAGATACGCAGTATTTT.

In this sample, this clone turned up once. The V and J genes are TRBV7-2 and TRBJ2-5, with 10 bases fitting TRBD2. The germline CDR1 and CDR2 sequences are SGHTA and FQGNSA. The V segment lost 3 bases and the J segment 1 base; nucleotides outside the gene matches: 5. The CDR3 is 16 amino acids. Here the CDR3 DNA reads TGTGCCAGCAGCTTGATACTAGCGGGGCTCCAAGAGACCCAGTACTTC. Protein product: CASSLILAGLQETQYF.

The chain uses TRBV29-1 and TRBJ1-1; D call uncertain. The CDR3 consists of 11 residues. V lost 3 bases and J 9 bases, leaving 11 bases between the germline ends. Per the germline V gene, CDR1 is SQVTM and CDR2 is ANQGSEA. The chain's CDR3 is CSVDGVNQAFF. CDR3 coding DNA: TGCAGCGTTGACGGGGTAAACCAAGCTTTCTTT. Full variable domain (rest looked up from reference TRBV29-1 and TRBJ1-1): SAVISQKPSRDICQRGTSLTIQCQVDSQVTMMFWYRQQPGQSLTLIATANQGSEATYESGFVIDKFPISRPNLTFSTLTVSNMSPEDSSIYLCSVDGVNQAFFGQGTRLTVV.

The V gene is TRBV6-4, the J gene TRBJ2-7, with 7 bases lining up with TRBD2. Trimming removed 7 bases from V and 3 bases from J; junction bases left unmatched: 9. The germline gives CDR1 MRHNA, CDR2 SNTAGT. The CDR3 runs 14 residues. The CDR3 region is CASIPLARYYEQYF. The CDR3 nucleotides read TGTGCCAGCATCCCACTAGCGAGATACTACGAGCAGTACTTC.

The CDR3 reads CASSQGTGAGSYEQYF. The CDR3 DNA reads as TGTGCCAGCAGCCAAGGCACAGGGGCCGGCTCCTACGAGCAGTACTTC. V usage is TRBV3-1 (or the pseudogene TRBV3-2) and J usage is TRBJ2-7; TRBD1 matches 7 bases. CDR1 is LGHDT, CDR2 YNNKEL, per germline (reference sequence). Trimming removed 1 base from V and 0 bases from J; junction bases left unmatched: 6. The CDR3 is 16 amino acids.

The CDR3 coding sequence is TGTGCCAGCAGTTACTCGGGGACTAGGTTCGGCGGGGAGCTGTTTTTT. The encoded protein is CASSYSGTRFGGELFF. The chain has TRBV6-2 or TRBV6-3 and TRBJ2-2; 8 positions agree with TRBD2. Germline assignment: CDR1 MNHEY and CDR2 SVGEGT. The length of the CDR3 is 16 residues. The junction had 7 bases not matched to a gene; V was cut back by 0 bases and J by 7 bases.

This rearrangement joins TRBV29-1 to TRBJ2-2; 12 positions agree with TRBD2. CDR1 is SQVTM, CDR2 ANQGSEA, per germline. With V trimmed by 4 bases and J by 5 bases, 2 bases remained unmatched. This CDR3 spans 14 amino acids. CDR3: CSVGLAGGTGELFF. As DNA, the CDR3 is TGCAGCGTTGGTCTAGCGGGAGGGACCGGGGAGCTGTTTTTT.

The CDR3: CSVDSGSLSYEQYF. The DNA for the CDR3 is TGCAGCGTTGATTCCGGCAGTCTCTCCTACGAGCAGTACTTC. The J gene is TRBJ2-7, the V gene TRBV29-1; no reliable D call. The CDR3 is 14 amino acids. From germline, CDR1 is SQVTM and CDR2 ANQGSEA. V was pared by 3 bases and J by 0 bases, with 12 bases between.

The chain couples TRBV28 to TRBJ1-1; D perhaps matches TRBD1 (5 bases). Between the trimmed V and J ends, which lost 2 bases and 5 bases, there was a span of 12 bases. The CDR3 consists of 14 residues. The V gene's germline CDR1 is MDHEN and CDR2 SYDVKM. The CDR3 protein is CASSLGGTGTEAFF. The CDR3 region has the DNA TGTGCCAGCAGTTTAGGAGGGACGGGGACTGAAGCTTTCTTT. Filled out from reference TRBV28 and TRBJ1-1, the complete variable domain reads DVKVTQSSRYLVKRTGEKVFLECVQDMDHENMFWYRQDPGLGLRLIYFSYDVKMKEKGDIPEGYSVSREKKERFSLILESASTNQTSMYLCASSLGGTGTEAFFGQGTRLTVV.

This CDR3 is CATSDPGQASDTQYF. The CDR3 nucleotides are TGTGCCACCAGTGACCCGGGACAGGCATCAGATACGCAGTATTTT. The chain joins TRBV24-1 to TRBJ2-3; TRBD1 agrees at 8 bases. The V and J ends lost 4 bases and 4 bases, in that order; junction bases with no gene match: 6. The germline CDR1 and CDR2 sequences are KGHDR and SFDVKD. The CDR3 is made up of 15 amino acids.

The CDR3 loop is CASSAPSNNEQFF. For the CDR3, the DNA is TGTGCCAGCAGCGCTCCTAGTAACAATGAGCAGTTCTTC. The J gene is TRBJ2-1, the V gene TRBV7-3, with D unclear. Germline assignment: CDR1 SGHTA and CDR2 FQGTGA. Trimming removed 5 bases from V and 5 bases from J, with 10 bases in between. The CDR3 length is 13 residues.

J is TRBJ2-3 and V is TRBV11-2; D call uncertain. V shed 5 bases and J shed 5 bases, with 14 bases lying between them. The CDR3 length is 14 residues. Germline V gives CDR1 SGHAT, CDR2 FQNNGV. The CDR3 sequence: CASSIPVERDTQYF. The CDR3 nucleotides read TGTGCCAGCAGCATCCCTGTGGAGCGAGATACGCAGTATTTT.

For the CDR3, the DNA is TGTGCCAGCAGTCTCGACAGCGGCAGGACCATATATTTT. This encodes CASSLDSGRTIYF. The genes are TRBV6-5 and TRBJ1-3; tentative D call: TRBD1 (5 bases). The germline V and J ends were trimmed by 5 bases and 10 bases, with 15 bases remaining between them. This CDR3 contains 13 residues. Germline values: CDR1 MNHEY, CDR2 SVGAGI.

The chain employs TRBV10-1 and TRBJ2-1, with 12 bases that match TRBD2. CDR1 WNHNN and CDR2 SYGVQD come from the germline V gene (reference sequence). CDR3 length: 16 residues. J lost 7 bases, V lost 0 bases, and 4 bases had no gene match. DNA of the CDR3: TGCGCCAGCAGTGAGTCTACGGGGACTAGCGGGAATGAGCAGTTCTTC. It specifies CASSESTGTSGNEQFF.

The chain's CDR3 is CASSKGTSGTPDEQFF. The CDR3 DNA reads as TGTGCCAGCAGCAAAGGGACTAGCGGGACCCCAGATGAGCAGTTCTTC. J is TRBJ2-1 and V is TRBV7-9; TRBD2 matches 13 bases. The CDR3 has 16 amino acids. Germline CDR1 SEHNR, CDR2 FQNEAQ (reference sequence). J was trimmed by 8 bases and V by 5 bases; bases with no gene match: 9.

This sequence joins TRBV7-8 and TRBJ1-3; no clear D gene. Trimming removed 5 bases at V and 4 bases at J, with 12 bases between. Germline assignment: CDR1 SGHVS and CDR2 FQNEAQ. The CDR3 extends over 14 amino acids. The CDR3 loop reads CASSQAGDGNTIYF. For the CDR3, the DNA is TGTGCCAGCAGCCAGGCGGGCGACGGAAACACCATATATTTT.

This clone was observed once. The chain carries TRBV11-2 and TRBJ2-3, with D unclear. Germline lookup yields CDR1 SGHAT and CDR2 FQNNGV. The CDR3 consists of 12 residues. V lost 1 base, J lost 6 bases, and 5 bases lay in between. The CDR3 coding sequence is TGTGCCAGCAGCTTAGTCTTGGATACGCAGTATTTT. Translated: CASSLVLDTQYF.

The chain is built from TRBV3-1 (or the pseudogene TRBV3-2) and TRBJ1-1; no definite D call. The ends were cut back, 1 base at V and 6 bases at J, with 6 bases in the middle. CDR3 length: 12 residues. Germline V gene lookup returns CDR1 LGHDT and CDR2 YNNKEL (reference sequence). CDR3 nucleotides: TGTGCCAGCAGCCAAGGGAGTGCTGAAGCTTTCTTT. Translated: CASSQGSAEAFF.